The 28 T cell receptor beta chains in this list originate from one sample, sequenced in a study of blood T cell repertoires in COVID-19. Method: immunoSEQ multiplex PCR; TCRdb's copy keeps in-frame clones and lacks some. The repertoire consists of around 160,000 clones, with 85% to 95% occurring once and the leading ten covering about 2%. The sample comprised peripheral blood. These receptors originate from a woman aged 55 to 70 with COVID-19, enrolled during active disease.

The J gene is TRBJ1-3, the V gene TRBV3-1 (or the pseudogene TRBV3-2); D is undetermined. V lost 6 bases, J lost 0 bases, and 12 bases lay in between. Germline CDR1 is LGHDT and CDR2 is YNNKEL (reference sequence). The length of the CDR3 is 15 residues. CDR3 sequence: CASSFRGNSGNTIYF. The CDR3 DNA is TGTGCCAGCAGTTTCAGAGGAAACTCTGGAAACACCATATATTTT.

This clone was counted a single time. The chain carries TRBV2 and TRBJ1-2; the match to TRBD1 covers 7 bases. This CDR3 spans 15 amino acids. Germline V CDR1 and CDR2: SNHLY, FYNNEI. V shed 7 bases and J 3 bases; nucleotides not matched to a gene: 11. DNA for the CDR3: TGTGCCAGCATTACCTCCAGACAGGGCGACTATGGCTACACCTTC. Its translation is CASITSRQGDYGYTF.

The V and J genes are TRBV3-1 (or the pseudogene TRBV3-2) and TRBJ2-2, with TRBD1 matching 7 bases. The CDR3 is 14 residues long. Germline trimming cut 1 base from V and 5 bases from J; bases unmatched to any gene: 1. CDR1 LGHDT and CDR2 YNNKEL come from the germline V gene (reference sequence). The CDR3 loop is CASSQARGTGELFF. Written as DNA, the CDR3 is TGTGCCAGCAGCCAAGCCAGGGGGACCGGGGAGCTGTTTTTT.

The gene calls are TRBV9 and TRBJ1-2; D perhaps matches TRBD1 (5 bases). Per germline, CDR1 SGDLS and CDR2 YYNGEE. The CDR3 spans 12 residues. Trimming removed 7 bases from V and 4 bases from J, with 11 bases in between. As DNA, the CDR3 is TGTGCCAGCTACAGGCTAGGCTATGGCTACACCTTC. Translating gives CASYRLGYGYTF.

This rearrangement joins TRBV18 to TRBJ1-4, with D maybe TRBD1 (5 bases). The CDR3 runs 17 residues. Germline V CDR1 and CDR2: KGHSH, LQKENI. Trimming cost V 2 bases and J 1 base, with 14 bases left between them. The CDR3 bases are TGTGCCAGCTCACCAAAACAAGTAACAGGAACTAATGAAAAACTGTTTTTT. Its translation is CASSPKQVTGTNEKLFF.

The chain uses TRBV4-2 and TRBJ1-4; unclear D gene. Germline V CDR1 and CDR2: LGHNA, YNFKEQ. Trimming removed 4 bases at V and 8 bases at J, with 20 bases between. The CDR3 is 16 residues long. The CDR3 DNA sequence: TGTGCCAGCAGCCTCGACCCCCGGAGCCCTAGCGAAAAACTGTTTTTT. This sequence encodes CASSLDPRSPSEKLFF.

This chain joins TRBV7-9 and TRBJ2-1, with TRBD1 as a possible D gene (5 bases). Trimming pared 3 bases from V and 4 bases from J, leaving 13 bases between. Germline V CDR1 and CDR2: SEHNR, FQNEAQ (reference sequence). There are 15 residues in the CDR3. CDR3 region: CASSFATGEYNEQFF. The CDR3 coding sequence is TGTGCCAGCAGCTTCGCTACAGGCGAGTACAATGAGCAGTTCTTC.

The chain couples TRBV10-3 to TRBJ1-5; 7 bases map to TRBD1. This CDR3 contains 15 residues. CDR1 ENHRY and CDR2 SYGVKD come from the germline V gene. The junction had 5 bases not matched to a gene; V was cut back by 0 bases and J by 6 bases. CDR3: CAISESLRGTQPQHF. The CDR3 nucleotides read TGTGCCATCAGTGAGTCTCTCAGGGGGACTCAGCCCCAGCATTTT.

The chain recombines TRBV12-3 or TRBV12-4 with TRBJ1-5; D is unclear. The V end was cut by 3 bases, the J end by 3 bases, with 6 bases between. There are 13 residues in the CDR3. CDR3 sequence (DNA): TGTGCCAGCAGTTTCGGTTACAATCAGCCCCAGCATTTT. Protein product: CASSFGYNQPQHF.

The chain employs TRBV9 and TRBJ1-6, with a weak D call TRBD1 (6 bases). The V gene lost 0 bases and the J gene lost 5 bases, with 12 bases spanning the gap. Germline-derived CDR1 and CDR2 are SGDLS and YYNGEE. The CDR3 loop spans 16 amino acids. The CDR3 sequence: CASSVAPPGDNSPLHF. The CDR3 DNA sequence: TGTGCCAGCAGCGTAGCCCCCCCAGGGGATAATTCACCCCTCCACTTT.

This sequence joins TRBV19 and TRBJ1-2; 7 nucleotides align to TRBD1. Germline-derived CDR1 and CDR2 are LNHDA and SQIVND (reference sequence). The CDR3 sequence is 14 residues long. Germline trimming cut 6 bases from V and 5 bases from J; bases unmatched to any gene: 9. The CDR3 nucleotides read TGTGCCAGTAGGGCGCGGGACAGTGTGTATGGCTACACCTTC. This translates into CASRARDSVYGYTF.

This chain connects TRBV7-2 to TRBJ1-2; tentative D call: TRBD1 (5 bases). The V gene lost 1 base and the J gene lost 7 bases, with 16 bases spanning the gap. The CDR3 is made up of 15 amino acids. Germline assignment: CDR1 SGHTA and CDR2 FQGNSA. In DNA, the CDR3 is TGTGCCAGCAGCTTAGGCCAGGGCCCCTGGGGTGGCTACACCTTC. Residues: CASSLGQGPWGGYTF.

The chain uses TRBV3-1 (or the pseudogene TRBV3-2) and TRBJ1-2, with 8 bases matching TRBD1. The CDR3 is 13 amino acids. V dropped 8 bases and J dropped 4; count of bases not matched to a gene: 6. Germline CDR1 LGHDT, CDR2 YNNKEL (reference sequence). The CDR3 here is CASRDRGGYGYTF. DNA of the CDR3: TGTGCCAGCCGAGACAGGGGAGGCTATGGCTACACCTTC.

This clone has just one count. This chain joins TRBV29-1 and TRBJ1-3; a possible D gene is TRBD1 (6 bases). Germline values: CDR1 SQVTM, CDR2 ANQGSEA. The length of the CDR3 is 17 residues. Deletions cut 4 bases from V and 0 bases from J, with 19 bases between. This CDR3 is CSVVHEGDEDSGNTIYF. CDR3 nucleotide sequence: TGCAGCGTTGTCCACGAGGGGGACGAAGACTCTGGAAACACCATATATTTT.

The sample holds a few counts of this clone. The genes are TRBV9 and TRBJ1-1; 7 bases match TRBD1. The V gene end was trimmed by 4 bases and the J gene end by 6 bases; junction bases not matched to a gene: 15. From germline, CDR1 is SGDLS and CDR2 YYNGEE. The CDR3 contains 16 residues. The CDR3, as DNA: TGTGCCAGCAGCTCCCCCAGGGGGGCGGGTGGTGCTGAAGCTTTCTTT. It is translated as CASSSPRGAGGAEAFF.

This rearrangement joins TRBV6-5 to TRBJ2-7, with D possibly TRBD2 on 6 matching bases. V was pared by 0 bases and J by 0 bases, with 12 bases between. CDR3 size: 16 residues. Germline values: CDR1 MNHEY, CDR2 SVGAGI. CDR3 sequence reads: CASSYSFGGSSYEQYF. DNA for the CDR3: TGTGCCAGCAGTTACTCGTTCGGAGGGAGCTCCTACGAGCAGTACTTC.

This chain connects TRBV5-1 to TRBJ2-7; TRBD1 matches at 7 bases. V lost 4 bases, J lost 3 bases, and 7 bases stayed unmatched. CDR1 is SGHRS, CDR2 YFSETQ, per germline. The CDR3 length is 14 residues. The DNA for the CDR3 is TGCGCCAGCAGCCCCCGACAGGGACACTACGAGCAGTACTTC. This codes for CASSPRQGHYEQYF.

The chain combines TRBV19 with TRBJ2-3; D is undetermined. V lost 1 base, J lost 0 bases, and 14 bases lay in between. The CDR3 contains 17 residues. Germline assignment: CDR1 LNHDA and CDR2 SQIVND (reference sequence). The CDR3 reads CASSIVFGALSTDTQYF. The CDR3, as DNA: TGTGCCAGTAGTATAGTATTCGGAGCGCTTAGCACAGATACGCAGTATTTT.

The chain uses TRBV30 and TRBJ1-1; 7 bases line up with TRBD1. V shed 5 bases, J shed 0 bases, and the junction held 9 bases outside the gene matches. Germline assignment: CDR1 GTSNPN and CDR2 SVGIG (reference sequence). The CDR3 has 15 residues. The CDR3 nucleotides are TGTGCCTGGGGGGCCAGGGGGATACTGAACACTGAAGCTTTCTTT. Translation: CAWGARGILNTEAFF.

The rearrangement joins TRBV4-2 to TRBJ1-2; TRBD1 might be the D (5 bases). Trimming left V 5 bases short and J 7 bases short, with 20 bases between. Germline V gene lookup returns CDR1 LGHNA and CDR2 YNFKEQ. CDR3 length equals 15 residues. Written as DNA, the CDR3 is TGTGCCAGCAGCTCTCAGGGTTGGGGGGACTTTGGCTACACCTTC. Translating gives CASSSQGWGDFGYTF.

CDR3 region: CAWSAGSQPQHF. The CDR3, as DNA: TGTGCCTGGAGTGCGGGTAGTCAGCCCCAGCATTTT. The rearrangement joins TRBV30 to TRBJ1-5, with D hard to call. V was cut by 1 base and J by 6 bases, with 7 bases left in between. The germline gives CDR1 GTSNPN, CDR2 SVGIG (reference sequence). CDR3 size: 12 residues. Complete variable domain (other parts from reference TRBV30 and TRBJ1-5): SQTIHQWPATLVQPVGSPLSLECTVEGTSNPNLYWYRQAAGRGLQLLFYSVGIGQISSEVPQNLSASRPQDRQFILSSKKLLLSDSGFYLCAWSAGSQPQHFGDGTRLSIL.

The chain combines TRBV19 with TRBJ1-2, with D possibly matching TRBD1 (6 bases). The CDR3 loop spans 14 amino acids. The germline gives CDR1 LNHDA, CDR2 SQIVND (reference sequence). V lost 5 bases, J lost 4 bases, and 14 bases lay in between. As DNA, the CDR3 is TGTGCCAGTAGTCCAGGACAAGGGGGCTATGGCTACACCTTC. This gives the protein CASSPGQGGYGYTF. Drawing the rest from reference TRBV19 and TRBJ1-2, the complete variable domain is DGGITQSPKYLFRKEGQNVTLSCEQNLNHDAMYWYRQDPGQGLRLIYYSQIVNDFQKGDIAEGYSVSREKKESFPLTVTSAQKNPTAFYLCASSPGQGGYGYTFGSGTRLTVV.

Comments on this clone: At one of its ends the junction is not consistent with the germline gene, which may arise from a read error. The V and J genes are TRBV12-3 or TRBV12-4 and TRBJ1-4; D perhaps matches TRBD1 (6 bases). The CDR3 contains 13 residues. The CDR3 is CASSLQIGGATTF. In nucleotides, the CDR3 is TGTGCCAGCAGCCTCCAGATAGGGGGTGCAACCACTTTT.

The chain has TRBV24-1 and TRBJ1-5; no firm D call. Germline loops: CDR1 KGHDR, CDR2 SFDVKD. Trimming stripped 0 bases from V and 5 bases from J, with 13 bases between. The CDR3 runs to 16 residues. In DNA form, the CDR3 reads TGTGCCACCAGTGATTTGCACAGACGGAGGGATCAGCCCCAGCATTTT. Translation gives CATSDLHRRRDQPQHF.

This sequence joins TRBV24-1 and TRBJ1-4, with a tentative D call TRBD1 (6 bases). V was trimmed by 4 bases and J by 7 bases, leaving 6 bases between them. The CDR3 spans 12 residues. CDR1 KGHDR and CDR2 SFDVKD come from the germline V gene. CDR3 sequence (DNA): TGTGCCACCAGTGAGACAGGTGAAAAACTGTTTTTT. The encoded protein is CATSETGEKLFF.

The rearrangement links TRBV7-2 to TRBJ2-5; D is ambiguous. Trimming removed 4 bases from V and 7 bases from J, with 13 bases in between. The CDR3 runs 13 residues. CDR1 SGHTA and CDR2 FQGNSA come from the germline V gene. The CDR3, as DNA: TGTGCCAGCAGCTCCAGCCAGGAAGGGACCCAGTACTTC. Its translation is CASSSSQEGTQYF.

This chain links TRBV5-1 with TRBJ1-5; 7 nucleotides agree with TRBD1. The ends lost 1 base at V and 4 bases at J; junction bases unmatched: 5. The CDR3 consists of 15 residues. Per the germline V gene, CDR1 is SGHRS and CDR2 is YFSETQ. The CDR3 reads CASSLQTGINQPQHF. CDR3 sequence (DNA): TGCGCCAGCAGCTTGCAGACAGGGATAAATCAGCCCCAGCATTTT. Full variable domain (missing parts from reference TRBV5-1 and TRBJ1-5): KAGVTQTPRYLIKTRGQQVTLSCSPISGHRSVSWYQQTPGQGLQFLFEYFSETQRNKGNFPGRFSGRQFSNSRSEMNVSTLELGDSALYLCASSLQTGINQPQHFGDGTRLSIL.

V and J are TRBV4-1 and TRBJ1-2, with a possible D match to TRBD1 (5 bases). Germline V gives CDR1 MGHRA, CDR2 YSYEKL. Trimming left V 1 base short and J 7 bases short, with 10 bases between. The length of the CDR3 is 13 residues. CDR3 loop: CASSQGGGTGYTF. DNA of the CDR3: TGCGCCAGCAGCCAAGGGGGGGGGACTGGCTACACCTTC.